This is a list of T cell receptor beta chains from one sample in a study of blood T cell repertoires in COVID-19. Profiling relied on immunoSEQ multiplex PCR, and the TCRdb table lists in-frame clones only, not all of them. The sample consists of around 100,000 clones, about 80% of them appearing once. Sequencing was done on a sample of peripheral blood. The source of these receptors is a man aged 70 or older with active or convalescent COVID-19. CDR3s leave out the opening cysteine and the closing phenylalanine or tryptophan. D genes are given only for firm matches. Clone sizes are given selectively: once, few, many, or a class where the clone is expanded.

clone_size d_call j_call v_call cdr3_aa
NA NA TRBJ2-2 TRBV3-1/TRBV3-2 ASSQTPLRGAGELF
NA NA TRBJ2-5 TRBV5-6 ASSLVTDPYQETQY
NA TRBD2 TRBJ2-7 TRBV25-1 ASGRAGDEQY
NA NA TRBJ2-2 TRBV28 ASSFNLMASVNTGELF
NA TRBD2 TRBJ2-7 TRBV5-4 ASSAGTSGGHSSYEQY
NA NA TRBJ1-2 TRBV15 ATSRELAGRVYGYT
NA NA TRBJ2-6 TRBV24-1 ATSDRLVTQSSGANVLT
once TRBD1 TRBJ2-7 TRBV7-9 ASSLEGGGHEQY
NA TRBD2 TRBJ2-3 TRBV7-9 ASSLGLARTTDTQY
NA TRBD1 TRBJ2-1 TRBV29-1 SGTGTGVSNEQF
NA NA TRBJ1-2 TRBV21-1 ASSKVLSGGNYGYT
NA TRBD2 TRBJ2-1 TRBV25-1 ASSGTTSYNEQF
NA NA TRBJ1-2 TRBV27 ASSLAGQRGYT
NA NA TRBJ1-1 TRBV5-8 ASSLREVGRTEAF
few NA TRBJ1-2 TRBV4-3 ASSQRGDTLNYGYT
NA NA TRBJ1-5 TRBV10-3 AISESGDQPQH
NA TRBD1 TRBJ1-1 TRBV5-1 ASSRGTGGAAVAEAF
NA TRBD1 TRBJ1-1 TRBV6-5 ASSYRTGVDTEAF
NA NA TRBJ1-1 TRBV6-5 ASIPQGWVNTEAF
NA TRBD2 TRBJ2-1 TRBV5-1 ASSTSGSSYNEQF
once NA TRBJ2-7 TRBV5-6 ASSSLHRYEQY
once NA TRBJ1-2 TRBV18 ASSPGGLYGYT
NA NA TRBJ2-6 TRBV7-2 ASSLQGRSSGANVLT
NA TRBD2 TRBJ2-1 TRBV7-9 ASSREAGGGPYNEQF
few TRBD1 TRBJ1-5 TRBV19 ASSNDRDRAPHQH
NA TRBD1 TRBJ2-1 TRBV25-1 ASSESLGQGAGEQF
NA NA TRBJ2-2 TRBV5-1 ASSLDVGVTGELF
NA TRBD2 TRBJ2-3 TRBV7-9 ASSKGLAGTDTQY
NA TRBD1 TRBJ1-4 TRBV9 ASSHDGQGVNEKLF
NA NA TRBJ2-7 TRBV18 ASSPPNRFGEQY
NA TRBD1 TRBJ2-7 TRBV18 ASSQQGAVAHEQY
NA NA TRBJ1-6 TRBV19 ASSYSGVPLH
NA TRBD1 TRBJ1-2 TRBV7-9 ASSQSGTAGYGYT
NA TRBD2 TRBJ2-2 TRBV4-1 ASSQDSAGGNTGELF
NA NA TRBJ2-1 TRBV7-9 ASSLGTGMNEQF
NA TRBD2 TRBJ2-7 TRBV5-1 ASSLALGGRVYEQY
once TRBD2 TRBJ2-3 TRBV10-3 AISASGGSTDTQY
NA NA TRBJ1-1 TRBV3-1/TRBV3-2 ASSQGPTEAF
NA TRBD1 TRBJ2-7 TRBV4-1 ASSQSGQGGGEQY
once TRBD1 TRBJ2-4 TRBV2 ASGYRGLNIQY